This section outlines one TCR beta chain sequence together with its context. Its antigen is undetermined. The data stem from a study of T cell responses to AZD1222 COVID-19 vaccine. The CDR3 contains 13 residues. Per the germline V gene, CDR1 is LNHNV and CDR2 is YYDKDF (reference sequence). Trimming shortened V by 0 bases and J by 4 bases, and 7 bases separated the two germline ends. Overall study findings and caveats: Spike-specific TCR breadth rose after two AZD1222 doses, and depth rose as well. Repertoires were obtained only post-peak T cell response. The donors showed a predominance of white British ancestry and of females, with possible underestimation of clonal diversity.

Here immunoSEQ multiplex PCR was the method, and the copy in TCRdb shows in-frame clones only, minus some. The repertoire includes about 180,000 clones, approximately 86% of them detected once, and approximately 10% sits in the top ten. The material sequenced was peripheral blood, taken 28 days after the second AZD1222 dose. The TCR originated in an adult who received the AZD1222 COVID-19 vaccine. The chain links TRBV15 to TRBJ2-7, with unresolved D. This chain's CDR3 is CATSRDRQYEQYF. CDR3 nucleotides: TGTGCCACCAGCAGAGATCGGCAATACGAGCAGTACTTC.